Listed below are T cell receptor beta chains from one sample, sequenced in a study of cytomegalovirus exposure and HLA in healthy donors. The assay was immunoSEQ multiplex PCR, and TCRdb's table has in-frame clones only and misses some. The sample holds around 200,000 clones; over 65% are singletons and the top ten take less than 20%. The sequenced sample was PBMCs. Receptor source: a man in his forties or fifties in good health and CMV-seronegative. The CDR3 runs from the conserved cysteine through the conserved F or W. The order of the fields is V gene, clone size, CDR3 protein. Expanded clones get a size class; other rows say once, few or many, or leave the size out.

V: TRBV7-2
size: .
CDR3: CASTLRTGGNQPQHF

V: TRBV9
size: .
CDR3: CASSVSGRPQETQYF

V: TRBV30
size: .
CDR3: CAWSGGADTQYF

V: TRBV6-1
size: .
CDR3: CASHLAPNYNEQFF

V: TRBV29-1
size: .
CDR3: CSVEDLGTGGFSTYGYTF

V: TRBV5-1
size: .
CDR3: CASSLPGLDEQFF

V: TRBV7-2
size: .
CDR3: CASSLVPYNEQFF

V: TRBV7-2
size: .
CDR3: CASSTGQSSTEAFF

V: TRBV19
size: .
CDR3: CASSYGTPSYNEQFF

V: TRBV6-5
size: .
CDR3: CASSSGLGGGNTIYF

V: TRBV6-6
size: .
CDR3: CASSYSLADSYNEQFF

V: TRBV14
size: .
CDR3: CASKKQLNTEAFF

V: TRBV19
size: .
CDR3: CASSMSTYNSPLHF

V: TRBV10-1
size: .
CDR3: CASRGTGVAEDYGYTF

V: TRBV7-3
size: .
CDR3: CASSLAGGGGYTF

V: TRBV5-4
size: .
CDR3: CASSRIGISGRGDTQYF

V: TRBV7-9
size: .
CDR3: CATTGTSSHEQFF

V: TRBV4-2
size: .
CDR3: CASSQDPAGPGGKQYF

V: TRBV28
size: .
CDR3: CASSLDRPIAKNIQYF

V: TRBV5-1
size: once
CDR3: CASSLEPSGSSIHEQYF

V: TRBV6-5
size: once
CDR3: CASSYSGTGTSEQYF

V: TRBV6-1
size: .
CDR3: CASSEGAAPLEQYF

V: TRBV4-3
size: .
CDR3: CASSQDQGSSYNEQFF

V: TRBV11-1
size: .
CDR3: CASSRERTNEQFF

V: TRBV28
size: .
CDR3: CASRPILDRRGSETQYF

V: TRBV6-5
size: .
CDR3: CASSQQGRGYTF

V: TRBV19
size: .
CDR3: CASTPSGYFNEQFF

V: TRBV6-5
size: .
CDR3: CASSRTSGSYTF

V: TRBV7-9
size: .
CDR3: CASSSLLAGLSGELFF

V: TRBV7-9
size: .
CDR3: CASSLNLVGGGLYF

V: TRBV5-1
size: .
CDR3: CASSPAAPSYNEQFF

V: TRBV9
size: .
CDR3: CASSHPPRAPSTEQYF

V: TRBV29-1
size: .
CDR3: CSAKNELAGGPYEQYF

V: TRBV7-9
size: few
CDR3: CSSSSGGGSYGYTF

V: TRBV5-6
size: .
CDR3: CASSLAPPYNEQFF

V: TRBV7-2
size: .
CDR3: CASSQGGPVYNEQFF

V: TRBV7-3
size: .
CDR3: CASSYRVSSGTQYF

V: TRBV4-2
size: once
CDR3: CASSQALAGGLDTDTQYF

V: TRBV10-3
size: .
CDR3: CAISEDRGPTEAFF

V: TRBV6-4
size: .
CDR3: CASRDFPEDTEAFF

V: TRBV25-1
size: .
CDR3: CASSEWRGSETQYF

V: TRBV28
size: .
CDR3: CASSPSGRVDEQFF

V: TRBV6-6
size: .
CDR3: CASSYSQGGLNTQYF

V: TRBV4-1
size: .
CDR3: CASSQVGTRNEQFF

V: TRBV25-1
size: .
CDR3: CASSKGTGVYEQYF

V: TRBV7-9
size: .
CDR3: CASSLERLSYEQYF

V: TRBV5-1
size: .
CDR3: CASSLVLAGTDTQYF

V: TRBV21-1
size: .
CDR3: CASSNRDRGPPTEAFF

V: TRBV9
size: once
CDR3: CASSARGFGNTEAFF

V: TRBV19
size: .
CDR3: CASIARGRGYNEQFF

V: TRBV27
size: .
CDR3: CASSFEGTAGEKLFF

V: TRBV6-5
size: .
CDR3: CASSYDRLGDTQYF

V: TRBV27
size: .
CDR3: CASSYSDRYYGYTF

V: TRBV5-4
size: .
CDR3: CASSHRRLAGNGNEQFF

V: TRBV9
size: .
CDR3: CASSLGRGELFF